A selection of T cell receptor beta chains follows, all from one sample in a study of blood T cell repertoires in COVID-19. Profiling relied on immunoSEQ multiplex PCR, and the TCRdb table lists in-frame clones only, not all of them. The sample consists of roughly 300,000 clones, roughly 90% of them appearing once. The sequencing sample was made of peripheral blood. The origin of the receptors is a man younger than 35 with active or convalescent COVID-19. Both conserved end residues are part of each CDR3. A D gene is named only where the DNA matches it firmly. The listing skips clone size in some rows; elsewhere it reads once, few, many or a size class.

CASSLGRYGYTF,TRBV11-2,NA,once,TRBJ1-2
CASSVATVSPLHF,TRBV9,NA,NA,TRBJ1-6
CASSFRDRPFQLFF,TRBV5-6,TRBD1,NA,TRBJ1-4
CASQLRLGVPGELFF,TRBV2,NA,NA,TRBJ2-2
CASSLAGTGNYGYTF,TRBV14,TRBD1,NA,TRBJ1-2
CASSVVGWTDTQYF,TRBV9,NA,NA,TRBJ2-3
CASSYSREQYF,TRBV6-2/TRBV6-3,NA,NA,TRBJ2-7
CASSSSTAAQETQYF,TRBV13,NA,NA,TRBJ2-5
CASSFSGGPAREQYF,TRBV7-2,TRBD2,NA,TRBJ2-7
CASSQQDYEQYF,TRBV3-1/TRBV3-2,NA,NA,TRBJ2-7
CASSLVLTGELFF,TRBV5-4,NA,NA,TRBJ2-2
CASTSLGVSGNTIYF,TRBV7-2,NA,NA,TRBJ1-3
CASSQALNSGNTIYF,TRBV3-1/TRBV3-2,NA,NA,TRBJ1-3
CSVGRRVDGYTF,TRBV29-1,NA,NA,TRBJ1-2
CASGPGGASSEQYF,TRBV12-5,NA,NA,TRBJ2-7
CASSQDFPGRETQYF,TRBV4-1,NA,NA,TRBJ2-5
CASSERREDEKLFF,TRBV2,NA,NA,TRBJ1-4
CASSIPSSGNTIYF,TRBV19,NA,NA,TRBJ1-3
CASSSGELAGDNEQFF,TRBV5-4,TRBD2,NA,TRBJ2-1
CASSPRDTYYGYTF,TRBV6-5,NA,NA,TRBJ1-2
CASSDGQVDAYEQYF,TRBV18,TRBD1,NA,TRBJ2-7
CATRADRGKNQPQHF,TRBV15,TRBD1,NA,TRBJ1-5
CATSSPSGGTYEQYF,TRBV15,TRBD2,NA,TRBJ2-7
CASSFSLQPQHF,TRBV12-3/TRBV12-4,NA,once,TRBJ1-5
CASIIVRQGSSSFLAKNIQYF,TRBV27,TRBD1,NA,TRBJ2-4
CSVARRDTQGYTF,TRBV29-1,NA,NA,TRBJ1-2
CASRPVRQSNQPQHF,TRBV6-5,NA,NA,TRBJ1-5
CASSTIQGRNTEAFF,TRBV19,TRBD1,NA,TRBJ1-1